This T cell receptor beta chain was obtained from a study of T cell responses to AZD1222 COVID-19 vaccine. Findings and caveats of the study: Spike-specific TCR breadth and depth grew following two AZD1222 doses.

Pooled in the analysis were second doses at about 4 or about 12 weeks. About this clone: Its target is unknown.

V lost 4 bases to trimming and J lost 3 bases, with 16 bases between them. CDR3 length: 15 amino acids. Looked up from germline, CDR1 is SGDLS and CDR2 is YYNGEE. Method: immunoSEQ multiplex PCR; TCRdb's copy keeps in-frame clones and lacks some. The sample lists some 100,000 clones; more than 75% were seen once. The chain is built from TRBV9 and TRBJ1-2; maybe TRBD1 (5 bases). This clonotype was obtained from an adult who received the AZD1222 COVID-19 vaccine. The sequencing used peripheral blood, collected 28 days after the second AZD1222 dose. The CDR3 nucleotides read TGTGCCAGCAGCCCGAACTATCAAGGGGACTATGGCTACACCTTC. Protein sequence: CASSPNYQGDYGYTF.